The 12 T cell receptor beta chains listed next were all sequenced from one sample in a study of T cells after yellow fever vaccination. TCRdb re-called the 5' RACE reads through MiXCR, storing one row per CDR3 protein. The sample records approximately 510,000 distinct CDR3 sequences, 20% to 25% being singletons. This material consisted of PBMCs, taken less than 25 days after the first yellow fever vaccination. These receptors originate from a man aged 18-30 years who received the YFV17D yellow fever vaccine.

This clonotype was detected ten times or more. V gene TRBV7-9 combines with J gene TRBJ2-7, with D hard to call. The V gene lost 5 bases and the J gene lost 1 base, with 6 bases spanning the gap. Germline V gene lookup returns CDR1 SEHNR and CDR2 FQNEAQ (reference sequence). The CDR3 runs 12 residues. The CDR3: CASSPTSYEQYV. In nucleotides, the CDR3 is TGTGCCAGCAGCCCGACTTCCTACGAGCAGTACGTC.

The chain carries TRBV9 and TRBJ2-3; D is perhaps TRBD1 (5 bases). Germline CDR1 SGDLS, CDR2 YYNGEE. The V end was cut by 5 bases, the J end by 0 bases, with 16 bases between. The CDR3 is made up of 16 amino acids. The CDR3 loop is CASSVRQRPSTDTQYF. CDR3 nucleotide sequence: TGTGCCAGCAGTGTGAGACAGCGCCCTAGCACAGATACGCAGTATTTT.

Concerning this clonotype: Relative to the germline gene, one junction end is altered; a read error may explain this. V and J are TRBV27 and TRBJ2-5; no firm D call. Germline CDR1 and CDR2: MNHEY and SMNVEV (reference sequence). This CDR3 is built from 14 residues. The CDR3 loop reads CTSSLSMAEETQYF. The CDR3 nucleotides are TGCACCAGCAGTTTATCGATGGCAGAAGAGACCCAGTACTTC.

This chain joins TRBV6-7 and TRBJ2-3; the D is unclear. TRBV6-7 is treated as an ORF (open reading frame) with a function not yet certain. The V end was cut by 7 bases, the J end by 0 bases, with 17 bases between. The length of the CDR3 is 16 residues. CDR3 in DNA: TGTGCCAGCACCCACGGCCGGGTACCCAGCACAGATACGCAGTATTTT. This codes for CASTHGRVPSTDTQYF.

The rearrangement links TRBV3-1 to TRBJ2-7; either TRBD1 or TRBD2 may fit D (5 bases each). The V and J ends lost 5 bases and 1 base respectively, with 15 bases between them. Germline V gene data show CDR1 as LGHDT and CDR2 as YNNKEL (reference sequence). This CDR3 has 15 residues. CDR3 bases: TGTGCCAGCAGCGTAGTCGGGGCAGGGTCCTACGAGCAGTACTTC. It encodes CASSVVGAGSYEQYF.

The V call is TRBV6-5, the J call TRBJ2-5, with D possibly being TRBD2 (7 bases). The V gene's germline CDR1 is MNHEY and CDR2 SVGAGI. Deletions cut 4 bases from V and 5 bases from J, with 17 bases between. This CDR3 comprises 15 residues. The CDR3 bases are TGTGCCAGCAGTTTACAGGGTTACGGGGGGGAGACCCAGTACTTC. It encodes CASSLQGYGGETQYF.

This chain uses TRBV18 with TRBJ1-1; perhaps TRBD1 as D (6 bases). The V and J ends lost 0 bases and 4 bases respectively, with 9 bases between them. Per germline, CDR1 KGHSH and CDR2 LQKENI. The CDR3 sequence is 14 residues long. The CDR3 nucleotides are TGTGCCAGCTCACCACCAAGGGGGATCACTGAAGCTTTCTTT. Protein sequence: CASSPPRGITEAFF.

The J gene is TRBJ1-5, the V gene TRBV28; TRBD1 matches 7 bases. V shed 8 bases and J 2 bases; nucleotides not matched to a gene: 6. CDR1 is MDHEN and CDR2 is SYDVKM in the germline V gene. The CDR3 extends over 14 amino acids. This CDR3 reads CASGTGAGNQPQHF. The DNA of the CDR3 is TGTGCCAGCGGTACAGGGGCGGGCAATCAGCCCCAGCATTTT. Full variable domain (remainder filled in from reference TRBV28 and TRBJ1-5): DVKVTQSSRYLVKRTGEKVFLECVQDMDHENMFWYRQDPGLGLRLIYFSYDVKMKEKGDIPEGYSVSREKKERFSLILESASTNQTSMYLCASGTGAGNQPQHFGDGTRLSIL.

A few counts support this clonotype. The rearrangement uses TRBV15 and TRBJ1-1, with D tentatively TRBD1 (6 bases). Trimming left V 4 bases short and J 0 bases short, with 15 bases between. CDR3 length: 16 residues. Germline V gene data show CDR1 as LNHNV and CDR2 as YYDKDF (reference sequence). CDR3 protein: CATSIGTRSMNTEAFF. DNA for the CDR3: TGTGCCACCAGCATCGGGACACGAAGCATGAACACTGAAGCTTTCTTT.

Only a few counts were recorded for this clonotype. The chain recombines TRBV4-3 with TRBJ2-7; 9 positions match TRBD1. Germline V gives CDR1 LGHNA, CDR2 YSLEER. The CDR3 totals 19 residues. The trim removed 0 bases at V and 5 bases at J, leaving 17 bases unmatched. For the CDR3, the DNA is TGCGCCAGCAGCCAAGAATGTAGGGGCCGGGACAGGGTGGTCCACGAGCAGTACGTC. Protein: CASSQECRGRDRVVHEQYV.

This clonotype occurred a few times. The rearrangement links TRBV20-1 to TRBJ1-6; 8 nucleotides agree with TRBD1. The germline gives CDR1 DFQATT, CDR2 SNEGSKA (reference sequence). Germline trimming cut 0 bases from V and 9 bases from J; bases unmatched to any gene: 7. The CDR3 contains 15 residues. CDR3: CSAREGAGGASPLHF. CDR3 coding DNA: TGCAGTGCTAGAGAAGGGGCAGGGGGCGCTTCACCCCTCCACTTT.

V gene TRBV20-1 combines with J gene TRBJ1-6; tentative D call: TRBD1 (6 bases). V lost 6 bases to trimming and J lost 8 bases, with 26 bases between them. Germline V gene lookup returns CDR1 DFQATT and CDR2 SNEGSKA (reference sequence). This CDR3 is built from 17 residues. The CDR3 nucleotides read TGCAGTGCCCCACCGTTTGGGGGGGCGAAGGCAGATTCACCCCTCCACTTT. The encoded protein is CSAPPFGGAKADSPLHF.